This T cell receptor (beta chain) was documented in a study of human T cells and chemical hapten exposure. General study results and limits: Those TCRs sitting above 1 in 1000 frequency stayed the same with DPC sensitization.

Whole blood, unfractionated, served as the material for total RNA extraction. This clonotype was detected ten times or more. Its antigen is undetermined. TCRdb independently ran MiXCR on the 5' RACE reads; one entry per CDR3 protein. The sample carries approximately 140,000 distinct CDR3 sequences, roughly 4.1% recorded once. The TCR was taken from a female donor in good health.

CDR3 in amino acids: CASSLRDRGNQPQHF. CDR3 in DNA: TGTGCCAGCAGTTTGAGGGACAGGGGGAATCAGCCCCAGCATTTT. The chain recombines TRBV28 with TRBJ1-5; 11 positions agree with TRBD1. Germline assignment: CDR1 MDHEN and CDR2 SYDVKM. The V and J ends lost 3 bases and 4 bases, in that order; junction bases with no gene match: 2. The length of the CDR3 is 15 residues. Full variable domain (rest looked up from reference TRBV28 and TRBJ1-5): DVKVTQSSRYLVKRTGEKVFLECVQDMDHENMFWYRQDPGLGLRLIYFSYDVKMKEKGDIPEGYSVSREKKERFSLILESASTNQTSMYLCASSLRDRGNQPQHFGDGTRLSIL.